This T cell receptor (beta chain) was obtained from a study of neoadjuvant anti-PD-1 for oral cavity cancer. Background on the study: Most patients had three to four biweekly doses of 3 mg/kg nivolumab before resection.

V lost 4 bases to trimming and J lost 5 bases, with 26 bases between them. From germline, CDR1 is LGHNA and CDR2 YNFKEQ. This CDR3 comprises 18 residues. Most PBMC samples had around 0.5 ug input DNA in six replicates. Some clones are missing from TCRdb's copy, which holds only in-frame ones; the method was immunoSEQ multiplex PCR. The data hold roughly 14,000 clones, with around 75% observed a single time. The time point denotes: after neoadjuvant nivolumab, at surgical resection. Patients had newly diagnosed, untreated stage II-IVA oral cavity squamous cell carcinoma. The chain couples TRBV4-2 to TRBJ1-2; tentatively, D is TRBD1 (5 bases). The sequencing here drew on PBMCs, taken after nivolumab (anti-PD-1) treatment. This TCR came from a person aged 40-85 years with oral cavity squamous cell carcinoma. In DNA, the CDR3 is TGTGCCAGCAGCCCCCTCTTTAAAGGACGCAGGGAGGCTTATGGCTACACCTTC. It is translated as CASSPLFKGRREAYGYTF.